A few counts support the clone carrying this TCR beta chain. No antigen is known for it. This entry comes from a study of human T cells and chemical hapten exposure. Study information: Alopecia areata, totalis or universalis affected patients, mainly female. Study-wide points: Positively correlated with patch test score were the counts of PT1 expanded TCRs. Significantly more large CDR3 similarity clusters arose among expanded TCRs than among controls.

The CDR3 is 13 residues long. V lost 1 base and J 0 bases, leaving 3 bases between the germline ends. Documented time point: patch test 1, 2 weeks after DPC sensitization. Described treatment: therapeutic diphenylcyclopropenone sensitization with weekly scalp DPC. The library attached unique molecular identifiers to individual cDNA molecules. TCRdb called the RACE reads again in MiXCR, with one record for every CDR3 protein. Among roughly 200,000 distinct CDR3 sequences listed, more than 20% were seen once. The sample was whole blood, taken in connection with sensitization to the hapten diphenylcyclopropenone (DPC). V usage is TRBV12-3 or TRBV12-4 and J usage is TRBJ1-1; D uncertain. This clonotype was sampled from a woman aged 45-65 years with alopecia areata. Some clones in this sample may be carry-over from other donors' samples. This chain's CDR3 is CASSLGMNTEAFF. CDR3 nucleotides: TGTGCCAGCAGTTTAGGCATGAACACTGAAGCTTTCTTT.